This T cell receptor beta chain comes out of a study of blood T cells in healthy people across ages. Notes on the study in general: Leaving the PBMCs unsorted stopped any conclusive comparison of naive versus antigen-experienced cells.

Germline-derived CDR1 and CDR2 are MDHEN and SYDVKM. J gave up 4 bases and V 2 bases, and 5 bases lay outside the gene matches. The CDR3 totals 15 residues. In the case of this clonotype: What it recognizes is unknown.

Alongside a J-beta primer mix, a sample-barcoded 5' primer served in a second PCR lasting about 7 to 11 cycles. Each single sample gave us at least 2.5 million CDR3-containing paired-end reads. TCRdb fed the 5' RACE reads into MiXCR, producing one record per CDR3 protein. The profile shows about 770,000 distinct CDR3 sequences, more than 40% of them singletons. This TCR derives from a man aged 55 to 69 in good health. This chain links TRBV28 with TRBJ1-5; 7 bases are shared with TRBD1. The sample taken for sequencing was blood. CDR3: CASSLKGARNQPQHF. The DNA of the CDR3 is TGTGCCAGCAGTTTAAAGGGGGCACGTAATCAGCCCCAGCATTTT.